This T cell receptor (beta chain) was observed in a study of blood T cell repertoires in COVID-19. Study at large: The United States, Italy and Spain provided the acute and convalescent COVID-19 samples. PBMCs, B-cell-depleted T cells, or T cells provided the cDNA or gDNA that made up the material.

Authors' analysis steps: Quantification of nucleated cells was approximated via reference gene primer amplification. Assay: immunoSEQ multiplex PCR; the TCRdb copy retains only in-frame clones and omits some. Clone size and the V and J calls come from that table; the DNA yielded D and trimming. The table lists 200,000 to 250,000 clones, more than 85% of them singletons. Enrollment of patients from Seattle took place during active infection, with longitudinal follow-up. This CDR3 region has 13 residues. From germline, CDR1 is SGHNT and CDR2 YYREEE (reference sequence). V was shortened by 4 bases and J by 14 bases, with 19 bases between the two germline ends.

The TCR sequence derives from a man aged 55 to 70 with COVID-19, enrolled during active disease. The V and J genes are TRBV5-4 and TRBJ2-1; D might be TRBD1 (6 bases). Sequences were obtained from peripheral blood. The CDR3: CASSGTGPKPEFF. DNA of the CDR3: TGTGCCAGCAGCGGTACAGGGCCCAAGCCTGAGTTCTTC.